Below are 15 T cell receptor beta chains sequenced from a single sample in a study of blood T cell repertoires in COVID-19. The assay was immunoSEQ multiplex PCR, and TCRdb's table has in-frame clones only and misses some. Of about 230,000 clones detected, around four fifths appear once; the ten largest clones hold 2.6%. Sequences were obtained from peripheral blood. Source of these receptors: a woman aged 70-85 years with active or convalescent COVID-19.

The gene calls are TRBV6-6 and TRBJ1-5, with a tentative D call TRBD1 (5 bases). The CDR3 is 13 amino acids. Looked up from germline, CDR1 is MNHNY and CDR2 is SVGAGI (reference sequence). Trimming cost V 6 bases and J 10 bases, with 16 bases left between them. For the CDR3, the DNA is TGTGCCAGCAGGCAGGGCCAAGTTGAACCCCAGCATTTT. This translates into CASRQGQVEPQHF.

This clone turned up a few times. The chain combines TRBV28 with TRBJ1-5; a weak D match, TRBD1 (5 bases). Germline CDR1 and CDR2: MDHEN and SYDVKM. The CDR3 spans 12 residues. Trimming removed 11 bases at V and 4 bases at J, with 12 bases between. The CDR3 DNA reads TGTGCCGGGGGGACGGCGAATCAGCCCCAGCATTTT. Residues: CAGGTANQPQHF.

This sequence joins TRBV15 and TRBJ1-4; D might be TRBD1 (5 bases). Germline V lookup: CDR1 LNHNV, CDR2 YYDKDF (reference sequence). V lost 6 bases, J lost 3 bases, and 11 bases lay in between. The CDR3 runs 14 residues. CDR3 protein: CATRRGSANEKLFF. The CDR3 coding sequence is TGTGCCACCAGAAGGGGCTCGGCTAATGAAAAACTGTTTTTT.

To note about this clone: This may come from a read error, since a much larger clone is one base off. The same CDR3 can be traced to other DNA sequences in this sample. CDR3 nucleotide sequence: TGTGCCATCAGCGACCACTTGAGACAGGGGGTAGCAGATACGCAGTATTTT. This encodes CAISDHLRQGVADTQYF. The V and J genes are TRBV10-3 and TRBJ2-3; 9 nucleotides agree with TRBD1. J gave up 4 bases and V 6 bases, and 14 bases lay outside the gene matches. Germline-derived CDR1 and CDR2 are ENHRY and SYGVKD. The CDR3 runs 17 residues.

The chain links TRBV18 to TRBJ2-1, with 8 bases fitting TRBD2. Germline V lookup: CDR1 KGHSH, CDR2 LQKENI. V dropped 3 bases and J dropped 6; count of bases not matched to a gene: 4. This CDR3 has 14 amino acids. CDR3 in amino acids: CASSPGTRANEQFF. In DNA form, the CDR3 reads TGTGCCAGCTCACCCGGGACTAGAGCCAATGAGCAGTTCTTC.

This chain joins TRBV5-1 and TRBJ1-1; TRBD1 might be the D (5 bases). The CDR3 is 17 amino acids. Between the trimmed V and J ends, which lost 0 bases and 1 base, there was a span of 16 bases. The germline CDR1 and CDR2 sequences are SGHRS and YFSETQ. The CDR3 reads CASSLAIGGEGNTEAFF. The CDR3 region has the DNA TGCGCCAGCAGCTTGGCGATCGGAGGGGAAGGGAACACTGAAGCTTTCTTT.

This clone has a single count. V and J are TRBV5-1 and TRBJ2-7, with a weak D call TRBD2 (6 bases). Germline CDR1 and CDR2: SGHRS and YFSETQ. The CDR3 is 15 amino acids. Trimming cost V 0 bases and J 7 bases, with 17 bases left between them. The DNA of the CDR3 is TGCGCCAGCAGCTTGGTAATGGGGCCAGGGAGGGAGCAGTACTTC. Amino acid sequence: CASSLVMGPGREQYF.

V and J are TRBV28 and TRBJ1-5, with D perhaps TRBD1 (5 bases). Germline V gene data show CDR1 as MDHEN and CDR2 as SYDVKM. V lost 7 bases and J lost 3, with 7 bases in between. The CDR3 is made up of 12 amino acids. This chain's CDR3 is CASKGNNQPQHF. The CDR3, as DNA: TGTGCCAGCAAGGGGAACAATCAGCCCCAGCATTTT.

This chain joins TRBV29-1 and TRBJ2-3; tentative D call: TRBD2 (5 bases). From germline, CDR1 is SQVTM and CDR2 ANQGSEA. The CDR3 extends over 15 amino acids. V was pared by 0 bases and J by 8 bases, with 18 bases between. The CDR3 coding sequence is TGCAGCGTTGAAGAAGTTTTTGGTATTCGGGGTACGCAGTATTTT. It specifies CSVEEVFGIRGTQYF.

This clone was picked up a small number of times. This chain joins TRBV5-1 and TRBJ2-7, with D perhaps TRBD2 (6 bases). Germline lookup yields CDR1 SGHRS and CDR2 YFSETQ. V was cut by 1 base and J by 1 base, with 12 bases left in between. The CDR3 is 15 residues long. CDR3 nucleotide sequence: TGCGCCAGCAGCTTGAACGCAGGGACTTCCTACGAGCAGTACTTC. It is translated as CASSLNAGTSYEQYF.

CDR3 nucleotide sequence: TGTGCCAGTAGCGCGACGGCAGGGTGGTCCGGGGAGCTGTTTTTT. This codes for CASSATAGWSGELFF. This chain joins TRBV19 and TRBJ2-2, with D possibly TRBD1 on 5 matching bases. The V gene's germline CDR1 is LNHDA and CDR2 SQIVND (reference sequence). This CDR3 spans 15 amino acids. Trimming stripped 6 bases from V and 6 bases from J, with 17 bases between.

This clone has a single count. The rearrangement joins TRBV27 to TRBJ1-2, with D tentatively TRBD1 (6 bases). Trimming took off 6 bases at V and 7 bases at J, with 21 bases between the two ends. The CDR3 runs 15 residues. The germline V gene has CDR1 MNHEY and CDR2 SMNVEV (reference sequence). This chain's CDR3 is CASSPSWGGAGGYTF. CDR3 DNA: TGTGCCAGCAGCCCTTCTTGGGGGGGCGCGGGTGGCTACACCTTC.

V gene TRBV18 combines with J gene TRBJ2-1, with D hard to call. V lost 1 base and J lost 5, with 12 bases in between. Per the germline V gene, CDR1 is KGHSH and CDR2 is LQKENI. The CDR3 is 15 amino acids. CDR3 DNA sequence: TGTGCCAGCTCACCACTCGGTCTTCCCAACAATGAGCAGTTCTTC. It codes for CASSPLGLPNNEQFF.

With regard to this clone: This CDR3 is also generated by other DNA sequences in the sample. The chain joins TRBV5-1 to TRBJ1-5; D remains unclear. The CDR3 contains 13 residues. Trimming removed 0 bases at V and 5 bases at J, with 6 bases between. CDR1 SGHRS and CDR2 YFSETQ come from the germline V gene. The CDR3, as DNA: TGCGCCAGCAGCTTGGAGCCCGATCAGCCCCAGCATTTT. Its protein is CASSLEPDQPQHF.

The chain links TRBV19 to TRBJ2-7, with TRBD2 matching 10 bases. CDR3 size: 16 residues. Germline V CDR1 and CDR2: LNHDA, SQIVND (reference sequence). Trimming removed 6 bases from V and 0 bases from J; junction bases left unmatched: 8. The CDR3 sequence: CASSFTAGGNSYEQYF. CDR3 sequence (DNA): TGTGCCAGTAGCTTCACAGCGGGAGGGAACTCCTACGAGCAGTACTTC.